This TCR beta chain was observed in a study of blood T cell repertoires in COVID-19. The wider study: Researchers got acute and convalescent COVID-19 samples from the United States, Italy and Spain. PBMCs, B-cell-depleted T cells, or T cells were the source of the cDNA or gDNA that made up the material.

TCRdb's table, derived via immunoSEQ multiplex PCR, lists solely in-frame clones and lacks some. The table lists around 150,000 clones, 90% to 95% of them singletons. The CDR3 consists of 15 residues. Between the trimmed V and J ends, which lost 0 bases and 4 bases, there was a span of 13 bases. Looked up from germline, CDR1 is GTSNPN and CDR2 is SVGIG (reference sequence). This TCR was sampled from a woman in her forties or fifties with acute or convalescent COVID-19. Source material: peripheral blood. This chain joins TRBV30 and TRBJ2-1, with a tentative D call TRBD2 (5 bases). CDR3 sequence: CAWSVRSGVYNEQFF. The CDR3 coding sequence is TGTGCCTGGAGTGTAAGGAGCGGAGTTTACAATGAGCAGTTCTTC. The entire variable domain, with the rest obtained from reference TRBV30 and TRBJ2-1, is as follows: SQTIHQWPATLVQPVGSPLSLECTVEGTSNPNLYWYRQAAGRGLQLLFYSVGIGQISSEVPQNLSASRPQDRQFILSSKKLLLSDSGFYLCAWSVRSGVYNEQFFGPGTRLTVL.